This entry concerns a single T cell receptor (beta chain). Its target is unknown. The sample is drawn from a study of PD-1 blockade in classical Hodgkin lymphoma. Whole-study results and caveats: CD4+ TCR diversity rose significantly by C4D1, and CD8+ TCR diversity did not. For complete responders, baseline diversity was comparable to that of newly diagnosed patients.

Here immunoSEQ multiplex PCR was the method, and the copy in TCRdb shows in-frame clones only, minus some. Of approximately 98,000 clones in the sample, roughly 87% are singletons; the top ten hold 15% to 20%. Every patient relapsed after autologous stem cell transplantation, and brentuximab vedotin exposure varied. Germline values: CDR1 LGHNT, CDR2 FRNRAP. This CDR3 has 15 residues. J was trimmed by 9 bases and V by 1 base; bases with no gene match: 4. The specimen comprised peripheral blood mononuclear cells (PBMCs), sampled before the second cycle of nivolumab. This sequence joins TRBV12-5 and TRBJ2-1; 12 bases are a match to TRBD2. This sequence originates from a human donor with classical Hodgkin lymphoma. CDR3 sequence reads: CASGLGLAGASEQFF. The CDR3 nucleotides are TGTGCTAGTGGTTTGGGACTAGCGGGAGCTAGTGAGCAGTTCTTC.